The rows below give T cell receptor beta chains drawn from one sample of a study of OX40 agonist ivuxolimab in advanced cancers. Sequencing used immunoSEQ multiplex PCR; TCRdb keeps in-frame clones, though not all of them. Here the sample spans tens of thousands of clones, roughly 86% being singletons. This sample comprised CD4+ or CD8+ T cells sorted from blood, obtained in a trial of the OX40 agonist ivuxolimab. All receptors come from an adult with an advanced solid tumor such as melanoma, head and neck, liver or kidney cancer. The CDR3 runs from the conserved cysteine through the conserved F or W. Each record gives: V gene, J gene, D gene, clone size, CDR3 protein, CDR3 DNA. The D gene is left open where the match is weak. Clone size, where shown, is once, few, many, or a class for clones that have expanded.

TRBV10-1	TRBJ2-1	TRBD2	.	CARGSGNEQFF	TGCGCCCGCGGGAGTGGCAATGAGCAGTTCTTC
TRBV7-9	TRBJ2-7	.	.	CASSLYMGYEQYF	TGTGCCAGCAGCCTTTACATGGGCTACGAGCAGTACTTC
TRBV11-1	TRBJ2-3	.	.	CASSNTDTQYF	TGTGCCAGCAGCAACACAGATACGCAGTATTTT
TRBV29-1	TRBJ2-3	TRBD1	.	CSVVPGGTGGKNTQYF	TGCAGCGTTGTGCCGGGTGGGACAGGGGGCAAGAATACGCAGTATTTT
TRBV9	TRBJ2-7	.	few	CASSRGGGLSIEQYF	TGTGCCAGCAGCCGAGGCGGCGGTCTTAGCATCGAGCAGTACTTC
TRBV30	TRBJ1-3	.	.	CAWSVGRSGNTIYF	TGTGCCTGGAGTGTAGGGCGGTCGGGAAACACCATATATTTT
TRBV10-3	TRBJ1-5	.	.	CAASEASNQPQHF	TGTGCCGCCAGCGAGGCGAGCAATCAGCCCCAGCATTTT
TRBV5-6	TRBJ1-1	.	once	CASSLEWSTEAFF	TGTGCCAGCAGCTTAGAGTGGAGCACTGAAGCTTTCTTT
TRBV6-6	TRBJ2-1	.	.	CASTEGGSYNEQFF	TGTGCCAGCACGGAGGGAGGCTCCTACAATGAGCAGTTCTTC
TRBV19	TRBJ2-1	.	.	CASSAQSSYNEQFF	TGTGCCAGTAGCGCGCAGAGCTCCTACAATGAGCAGTTCTTC
TRBV7-3	TRBJ2-6	.	.	CASSRQPTGQTGANVLTF	TGTGCCAGCAGCCGACAACCGACGGGTCAAACTGGGGCCAACGTCCTGACTTTC
TRBV7-8	TRBJ1-1	.	.	CASSLAGRMNTEAFF	TGTGCCAGCAGCTTAGCGGGGAGAATGAACACTGAAGCTTTCTTT
TRBV19	TRBJ1-1	.	.	CASRAPGASTEAFF	TGTGCCAGTAGGGCCCCGGGGGCTAGCACTGAAGCCTTCTTT
TRBV5-6	TRBJ1-1	.	.	CASSLDWGDVEAFF	TGTGCCAGCAGCTTGGATTGGGGGGATGTAGAAGCTTTCTTT
TRBV29-1	TRBJ2-1	TRBD1	.	CSVRDSAQFF	TGTAGCGTCCGGGACAGCGCTCAGTTCTTC
TRBV20-1	TRBJ1-1	.	once	CSAPRHTEAFF	TGCAGTGCTCCTCGGCATACTGAAGCTTTCTTT
TRBV7-2	TRBJ1-4	.	.	CASSPTTNEKLFF	TGTGCCAGCAGCCCCACAACTAATGAAAAACTGTTTTTT
TRBV5-6	TRBJ1-2	.	.	CASSFRGSQVNYGYTF	TGTGCCAGCAGCTTTCGGGGGTCCCAAGTTAACTATGGCTACACCTTC
TRBV13	TRBJ1-5	TRBD1	.	CASSLGPGQVNQPQHF	TGTGCCAGCAGCTTAGGACCCGGACAGGTAAATCAGCCCCAGCATTTT
TRBV6-6	TRBJ1-1	.	.	CASTTQDLGNEAFF	TGTGCCAGCACTACACAGGATTTAGGGAATGAAGCTTTCTTT
TRBV7-2	TRBJ1-2	TRBD1	.	CASSRGGVSNYGYTF	TGTGCCAGCAGCCGAGGGGGCGTTTCTAACTATGGCTACACCTTC
TRBV6-1	TRBJ2-1	TRBD1	.	CASSVQGARDEQFF	TGTGCCAGCAGTGTACAGGGGGCTAGGGATGAGCAGTTCTTC
TRBV6-5	TRBJ2-5	.	.	CASRKRETQYF	TGTGCCAGCCGGAAGAGAGAGACCCAGTACTTC
TRBV6-1	TRBJ2-7	.	.	CASSVGRMREQYF	TGTGCCAGCAGTGTGGGCAGGATGCGCGAGCAGTACTTC
TRBV19	TRBJ1-1	TRBD1	.	CASRGTGGRNTEAFF	TGTGCCAGTAGAGGGACAGGGGGTCGGAACACTGAAGCTTTCTTT
TRBV12-5	TRBJ1-3	.	.	CASGPGPSGNTIYF	TGTGCTAGTGGGCCTGGGCCCTCTGGAAACACCATATATTTT
TRBV19	TRBJ2-4	.	once	CASSNQGNIQYF	TGTGCCAGTAGTAATCAGGGAAACATTCAGTACTTC
TRBV5-1	TRBJ2-6	TRBD1	.	CASSRTTGGSPGGANVLTF	TGCGCCAGCAGCAGGACGACAGGGGGGTCCCCAGGTGGGGCCAACGTCCTGACTTTC
TRBV6-6	TRBJ2-5	.	once	CASSYALEGQTQYF	TGTGCCAGCAGTTACGCCCTCGAGGGACAGACCCAGTACTTC
TRBV7-2	TRBJ1-2	TRBD1	once	CASSFTSGGWNGYTF	TGTGCCAGCAGCTTCACCTCAGGGGGCTGGAATGGCTACACCTTC
TRBV18	TRBJ2-3	.	.	CASSFASLQAQNTQYF	TGTGCCAGCTCCTTTGCCTCTCTTCAGGCACAGAATACGCAGTATTTT
TRBV5-1	TRBJ1-1	.	.	CASSLGSNTEAFF	TGCGCCAGCAGCTTGGGTTCGAACACTGAAGCTTTCTTT
TRBV6-1	TRBJ1-5	.	few	CASSSMGNQPQHF	TGTGCCAGCAGTTCGATGGGCAATCAGCCCCAGCATTTT
TRBV11-3	TRBJ2-5	.	once	CASSSNPIPRKETQYF	TGTGCCAGCAGCTCCAACCCTATACCGAGGAAGGAGACCCAGTACTTC
TRBV11-1	TRBJ1-1	.	.	CASSLGNPEAEAFF	TGTGCCAGCAGCTTAGGAAATCCGGAGGCTGAAGCTTTCTTT
TRBV6-5	TRBJ1-1	.	.	CASSYSAGVVNTEAFF	TGTGCCAGCAGTTACTCGGCAGGGGTTGTGAACACTGAAGCTTTCTTT
TRBV19	TRBJ2-2	TRBD2	.	CASSMRGLAGARNTGELFF	TGTGCCAGTAGTATGAGGGGACTAGCGGGGGCCAGAAACACCGGGGAGCTGTTTTTT
TRBV21-1	TRBJ1-2	.	.	CASLKGTALNYGYTF	TGTGCCAGCCTCAAAGGGACAGCATTAAACTATGGCTACACCTTC
TRBV7-9	TRBJ2-4	.	.	CASSLESNIQYF	TGTGCCAGCAGCTTAGAGTCAAACATTCAGTACTTC
TRBV11-2	TRBJ1-1	TRBD1	.	CASSGQGFTEAFF	TGTGCCAGCAGTGGACAGGGGTTCACTGAAGCTTTCTTT
TRBV5-1	TRBJ2-2	.	.	CASSLKQNTGELFF	TGCGCCAGCAGCTTGAAGCAGAACACCGGGGAGCTGTTTTTT
TRBV7-8	TRBJ1-1	.	once	CASSLVGGVSEAFF	TGTGCCAGCAGCTTAGTGGGAGGGGTTTCTGAAGCTTTCTTT
TRBV2	TRBJ1-5	.	.	CASSALYGNQPQHF	TGTGCCAGCAGTGCCCTATATGGCAATCAGCCCCAGCATTTT
TRBV7-9	TRBJ2-1	.	.	CASSPGAGVGDEQFF	TGTGCCAGCAGTCCAGGGGCAGGGGTAGGGGATGAGCAGTTCTTC
TRBV19	TRBJ1-5	.	.	CASRGQINQPQHF	TGTGCCAGTAGAGGACAGATAAATCAGCCCCAGCATTTT
TRBV6-6	TRBJ1-6	.	.	CASTLRTDLNSPLHF	TGTGCCAGCACATTAAGGACAGATCTTAATTCACCCCTCCACTTT